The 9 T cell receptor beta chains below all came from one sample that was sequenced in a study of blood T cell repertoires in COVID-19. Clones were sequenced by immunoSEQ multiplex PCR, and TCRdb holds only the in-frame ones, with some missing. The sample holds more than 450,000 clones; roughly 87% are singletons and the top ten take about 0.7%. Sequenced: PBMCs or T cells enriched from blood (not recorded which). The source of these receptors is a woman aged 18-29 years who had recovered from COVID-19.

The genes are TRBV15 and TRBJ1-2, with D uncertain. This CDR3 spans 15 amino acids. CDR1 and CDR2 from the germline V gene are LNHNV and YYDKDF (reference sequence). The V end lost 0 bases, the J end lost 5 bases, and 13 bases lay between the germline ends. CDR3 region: CATSRDSSGVYGYTF. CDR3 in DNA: TGTGCCACCAGCAGAGATTCGTCAGGCGTATATGGCTACACCTTC.

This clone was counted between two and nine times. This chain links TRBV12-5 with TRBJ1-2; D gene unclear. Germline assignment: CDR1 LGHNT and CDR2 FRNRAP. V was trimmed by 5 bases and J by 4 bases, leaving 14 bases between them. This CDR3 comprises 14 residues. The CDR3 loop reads CASGTNGRAYGYTF. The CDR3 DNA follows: TGTGCTAGTGGTACTAACGGCCGAGCCTATGGCTACACCTTC.

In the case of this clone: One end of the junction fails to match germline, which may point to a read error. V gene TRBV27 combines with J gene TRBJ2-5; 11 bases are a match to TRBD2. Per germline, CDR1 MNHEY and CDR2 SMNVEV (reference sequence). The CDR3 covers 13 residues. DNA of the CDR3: TGTGCCAGCAGCGGGACTAGCGGAGAGACCCAGCACTTC. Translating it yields CASSGTSGETQHF.

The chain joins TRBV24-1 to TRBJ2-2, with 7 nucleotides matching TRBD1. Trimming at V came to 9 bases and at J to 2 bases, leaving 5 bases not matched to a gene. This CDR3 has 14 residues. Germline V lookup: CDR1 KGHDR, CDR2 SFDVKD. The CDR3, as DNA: TGTGCCACCCAAGGGACAGTAAACACCGGGGAGCTGTTTTTT. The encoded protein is CATQGTVNTGELFF.

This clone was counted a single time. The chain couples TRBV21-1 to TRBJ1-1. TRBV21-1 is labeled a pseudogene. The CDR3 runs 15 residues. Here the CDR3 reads CASSNPYGGNTEAFF. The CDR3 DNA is TGTGCCAGCAGCAACCCCTACGGAGGGAACACTGAAGCTTTCTTT.

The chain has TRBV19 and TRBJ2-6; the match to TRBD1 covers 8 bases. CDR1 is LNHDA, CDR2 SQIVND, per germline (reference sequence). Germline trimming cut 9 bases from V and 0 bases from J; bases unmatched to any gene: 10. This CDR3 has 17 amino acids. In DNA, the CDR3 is TGTGCCAGCACCCAGGACAGGGTTATCTCTGGGGCCAACGTCCTGACTTTC. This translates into CASTQDRVISGANVLTF.

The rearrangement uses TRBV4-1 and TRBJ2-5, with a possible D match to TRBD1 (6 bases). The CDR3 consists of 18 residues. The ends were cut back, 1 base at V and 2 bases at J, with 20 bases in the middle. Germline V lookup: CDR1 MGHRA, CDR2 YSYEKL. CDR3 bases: TGCGCCAGCAGCCAAGGCCCCGGACAGCACGAACCTCAAGAGACCCAGTACTTC. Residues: CASSQGPGQHEPQETQYF.

The CDR3 coding sequence is TGTGCCAGCAGCTTACGCGCTAGCGGCACAGATACGCAGTATTTT. Translation: CASSLRASGTDTQYF. The J gene is TRBJ2-3, the V gene TRBV5-4, with D possibly being TRBD2 (6 bases). There are 15 residues in the CDR3. The germline V gene has CDR1 SGHNT and CDR2 YYREEE (reference sequence). V gave up 2 bases and J gave up 1 base, with 11 bases separating them.

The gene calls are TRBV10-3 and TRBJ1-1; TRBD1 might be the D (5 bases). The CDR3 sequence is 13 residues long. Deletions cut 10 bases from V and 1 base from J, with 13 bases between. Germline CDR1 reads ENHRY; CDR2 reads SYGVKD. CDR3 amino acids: CATHGGGNTEAFF. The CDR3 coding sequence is TGTGCCACACACGGGGGAGGGAACACTGAAGCTTTCTTT.